A single sample is the source of the 30 T cell receptor beta chains below, sequenced in a study of read filtering for tumor transcriptome and immune sequencing. From around 440 ng of RNA, a library with molecular barcoded alpha/delta and beta/gamma adaptors was made. TCRdb re-derived calls from the reads in MiXCR, one entry per CDR3 protein. The sample has some 80,000 distinct CDR3 sequences; 9% to 15% are singletons. Material: a population of CD138-negative cells sorted from bone marrow. These receptors were obtained from a donor aged 40 or older with multiple myeloma.

A remark on this clonotype: This may be a read error: a much more frequent sequence differs by one nucleotide. The CDR3 region has the DNA TGTGCCAGCCCACCGTCAGGCTCCAAAAACATTCAGTACTTC. It is translated as CASPPSGSKNIQYF. V and J are TRBV18 and TRBJ2-4; D is uncertain. This CDR3 is 14 amino acids long. Germline V gene lookup returns CDR1 KGHSH and CDR2 LQKENI.

In this sample, this clonotype turned up a few times. The DNA for the CDR3 is TGCAGTGCTCGCCAGGGTGGAGTGGCCGGGGAGCTGTTTTTT. Protein: CSARQGGVAGELFF. The chain is built from TRBV20-1 and TRBJ2-2; the D gene is possibly TRBD1 (5 bases). CDR1 and CDR2 from the germline V gene are DFQATT and SNEGSKA (reference sequence). The length of the CDR3 is 14 residues. The ends were cut back, 5 bases at V and 6 bases at J, with 16 bases in the middle.

The chain couples TRBV3-1 to TRBJ1-1; possibly TRBD1 for D (6 bases). The CDR3 covers 15 residues. Germline V lookup: CDR1 LGHDT, CDR2 YNNKEL (reference sequence). V lost 0 bases and J lost 10, with 18 bases in between. CDR3 nucleotide sequence: TGTGCCAGCAGCCAAGACGATCGGGGGCAATTGGGAGCTTTCTTT. It specifies CASSQDDRGQLGAFF.

There are many counts of this clonotype. The chain has TRBV10-3 and TRBJ1-2; D remains ambiguous. V was trimmed by 0 bases and J by 4 bases, leaving 12 bases between them. Looked up from germline, CDR1 is ENHRY and CDR2 is SYGVKD. The CDR3 is 15 residues long. The CDR3, as DNA: TGTGCCATCAGTGAGTCGACTCCCCGCAGCTATGGCTACACCTTC. Translation gives CAISESTPRSYGYTF.

This clonotype was recorded many times. The chain combines TRBV7-8 with TRBJ2-3; 7 nucleotides align to TRBD1. Trimming cost V 4 bases and J 3 bases; bases outside gene matches: 10. Germline assignment: CDR1 SGHVS and CDR2 FQNEAQ. The CDR3 is 16 amino acids. CDR3 sequence (DNA): TGTGCCAGCAGCTCCCAGACAGGGAGAGGAACAGATACGCAGTATTTT. Protein sequence: CASSSQTGRGTDTQYF.

This clonotype was seen many times. The chain employs TRBV14 and TRBJ2-3, with TRBD2 identical over 8 bases. Per germline, CDR1 SGHDN and CDR2 FVKESK. The CDR3 length is 15 residues. V lost 7 bases and J lost 4; bases outside the gene matches: 10. This CDR3 is CASTVGSGISDTQYF. The CDR3 DNA follows: TGTGCCAGCACCGTGGGTAGCGGGATTTCAGATACGCAGTATTTT.

This clonotype was found many times. The rearrangement uses TRBV7-9 and TRBJ1-4; 12 nucleotides match TRBD1. The CDR3 is 18 amino acids. Per germline, CDR1 SEHNR and CDR2 FQNEAQ (reference sequence). Trimming at V came to 9 bases and at J to 8 bases, leaving 19 bases not matched to a gene. CDR3 DNA sequence: TGTGCCAGTTCTCGCGGGACAGGGGGCTTTGGAGGAAGGGAAAAACTGTTTTTT. It yields the protein CASSRGTGGFGGREKLFF.

On this clonotype: A much more abundant neighbour one base away suggests this may be a read error. The chain has TRBV5-1 and TRBJ2-5, with 11 bases aligning to TRBD2. The CDR3 has 14 residues. The germline V gene has CDR1 SGHRS and CDR2 YFSETQ. CDR3 nucleotides: TGCGCCAGCAGTCAGGGACTAGCGGCAGAGACCCAGCACTTC. Protein product: CASSQGLAAETQHF.

This clonotype was recorded many times. CDR3 sequence: CAWSVHHTGELFF. The CDR3 nucleotides are TGTGCCTGGAGTGTCCACCACACCGGGGAGCTGTTTTTT. This chain links TRBV30 with TRBJ2-2; D gene uncertain. V lost 0 bases, J lost 3 bases, and 5 bases lay in between. Per germline, CDR1 GTSNPN and CDR2 SVGIG (reference sequence). The CDR3 runs 13 residues.

This clonotype was recorded many times. V usage is TRBV3-1 and J usage is TRBJ2-3, with TRBD2 as a possible D gene (5 bases). V lost 1 base to trimming and J lost 9 bases, with 11 bases between them. The CDR3 runs to 13 residues. CDR1 is LGHDT, CDR2 YNNKEL, per germline (reference sequence). For the CDR3, the DNA is TGTGCCAGCAGCCAAGCGGAGGTACAGACGCAGTATTTT. Translated, it gives CASSQAEVQTQYF.

This clonotype was observed at least ten times. The chain recombines TRBV5-1 with TRBJ2-7; 9 bases are a match to TRBD2. In germline, CDR1 is SGHRS, CDR2 YFSETQ. The V and J ends lost 6 bases and 3 bases, in that order; junction bases with no gene match: 7. This CDR3 comprises 14 residues. CDR3 sequence: CASTRGGVDYEQYF. DNA for the CDR3: TGCGCCAGCACCCGCGGGGGGGTGGACTACGAGCAGTACTTC.

This clonotype was counted ten times or more. The chain couples TRBV6-2 or TRBV6-3 to TRBJ2-1; TRBD2 agrees at 9 bases. The CDR3 is made up of 20 amino acids. After removal of 0 bases from V and 0 bases from J, the junction contained 12 bases not matched to a gene. Germline CDR1 is MNHEY and CDR2 is SVGEGT. CDR3 sequence reads: CASSYSVRSGRRSSYNEQFF. The CDR3 DNA sequence: TGTGCCAGCAGTTACTCAGTCCGTAGCGGGAGACGTAGCTCCTACAATGAGCAGTTCTTC.

The chain joins TRBV5-1 to TRBJ2-5; maybe TRBD2 (6 bases). The germline gives CDR1 SGHRS, CDR2 YFSETQ. CDR3 length: 15 residues. Deletions cut 4 bases from V and 7 bases from J, with 20 bases between. CDR3 nucleotides: TGCGCCAGCAGCGTAGGGTCGCCCGACGGGGGGACCCAGTACTTC. Translated: CASSVGSPDGGTQYF.

This clonotype was seen ten or more times. The V call is TRBV7-8, the J call TRBJ2-1, with 13 bases identical to TRBD2. The length of the CDR3 is 15 residues. The germline gives CDR1 SGHVS, CDR2 FQNEAQ. V lost 5 bases to trimming and J lost 7 bases; unmatched junction nucleotides: 5. The CDR3, as DNA: TGTGCCAGCAGCAGGACTAGCGGGAGTCAGAATGAGCAGTTCTTC. This sequence encodes CASSRTSGSQNEQFF.

This clonotype was observed many times. J is TRBJ2-1 and V is TRBV7-3, with D possibly TRBD2 on 5 matching bases. V shed 0 bases and J shed 2 bases, with 14 bases lying between them. The CDR3 extends over 17 amino acids. The germline V gene encodes CDR1 SGHTA and CDR2 FQGTGA. CDR3 protein: CASSLTGSGFAYNEQFF. The CDR3 bases are TGTGCCAGCAGCTTAACGGGGAGCGGATTCGCCTACAATGAGCAGTTCTTC.

At least ten counts were recorded for this clonotype. The chain joins TRBV10-1 to TRBJ2-1, with D possibly being TRBD1 or TRBD2 (5 bases each). The V gene lost 0 bases and the J gene lost 0 bases, with 9 bases spanning the gap. CDR1 and CDR2 from the germline V gene are WNHNN and SYGVQD (reference sequence). The CDR3 runs to 16 residues. The CDR3 loop reads CASSESEGSSYNEQFF. The CDR3 nucleotides read TGCGCCAGCAGTGAGTCCGAGGGGAGCTCCTACAATGAGCAGTTCTTC.

This clonotype was observed at least ten times. The chain employs TRBV5-1 and TRBJ2-1; TRBD1 is a possible D gene (5 bases). This CDR3 spans 14 amino acids. Germline CDR1 and CDR2: SGHRS and YFSETQ. V was clipped by 5 bases and J by 9 bases, with 18 bases between them. Here the CDR3 DNA reads TGCGCCAGCAGGGCGCCCGAGACAGCTGGTGAGCAGTTCTTC. Amino acids: CASRAPETAGEQFF.

This sequence joins TRBV12-3 or TRBV12-4 and TRBJ2-3, with TRBD2 matching 10 bases. CDR3 length: 16 residues. Unmatched junction bases numbered 5, after V lost 3 bases and J lost 2 bases. This chain's CDR3 is CASSFVAGGDTDTQYF. The DNA of the CDR3 is TGTGCCAGCAGTTTCGTAGCGGGAGGCGACACAGATACGCAGTATTTT.

This clonotype was counted ten times or more. The J gene is TRBJ2-1, the V gene TRBV14; D possibly matches TRBD1 or TRBD2 (5 bases each). The CDR3 spans 16 residues. The V end was cut by 4 bases, the J end by 5 bases, with 18 bases between. Germline V CDR1 and CDR2: SGHDN, FVKESK. CDR3 sequence reads: CASSLPGTVSHNEQFF. In DNA form, the CDR3 reads TGTGCCAGCAGCCTCCCTGGGACCGTTTCACACAATGAGCAGTTCTTC. The whole variable domain, filled in from reference TRBV14 and TRBJ2-1, reads EAGVTQFPSHSVIEKGQTVTLRCDPISGHDNLYWYRRVMGKEIKFLLHFVKESKQDESGMPNNRFLAERTGGTYSTLKVQPAELEDSGVYFCASSLPGTVSHNEQFFGPGTRLTVL.

Concerning this clonotype: A much larger clone lies a single base off, so this may be a read error. The CDR3 sequence: CASSVTNYGYTF. CDR3 in DNA: TGTGCCAGCAGTGTGACAAACTATGGCTACACCTTC. This sequence joins TRBV7-9 and TRBJ1-2; D remains ambiguous. The CDR3 contains 12 residues. V dropped 6 bases and J dropped 2 bases, with 7 bases sitting between them. Per the germline V gene, CDR1 is SEHNR and CDR2 is FQNEAQ (reference sequence). The complete variable domain, with remaining parts taken from reference TRBV7-9 and TRBJ1-2, reads DTGVSQNPRHKITKRGQNVTFRCDPISEHNRLYWYRQTLGQGPEFLTYFQNEAQLEKSRLLSDRFSAERPKGSFSTLEIQRTEQGDSAMYLCASSVTNYGYTFGSGTRLTVV.

Ten or more counts support this clonotype. The genes are TRBV5-1 and TRBJ2-5; 12 bases align to TRBD2. The V segment lost 4 bases and the J segment 3 bases; nucleotides outside the gene matches: 7. CDR3 size: 16 residues. Germline-derived CDR1 and CDR2 are SGHRS and YFSETQ. DNA for the CDR3: TGCGCCAGCAGCCCTAGCGGGAGGGGAGCTGAAGAGACCCAGTACTTC. It is translated as CASSPSGRGAEETQYF.

Worth noting for this clonotype: One junction end disagrees with the germline gene, perhaps due to a read error. The CDR3 nucleotides are TGCGCTAGCAGCCCACGTTTACCCAATGAGCAGTTCTTC. The encoded protein is CASSPRLPNEQFF. The chain combines TRBV5-1 with TRBJ2-1, with unresolved D. CDR3 size: 13 residues. Germline V gene sequence: CDR1 SGHRS, CDR2 YFSETQ.

This clonotype was recorded many times. This chain links TRBV6-1 with TRBJ2-1, with 8 bases fitting TRBD2. The CDR3 consists of 14 residues. Germline CDR1 MNHNS, CDR2 SASEGT. The trim removed 6 bases at V and 8 bases at J, leaving 9 bases unmatched. The CDR3 DNA is TGTGCCAGCAGCTCCTATAGCGGGAATGATGAGCAGTTCTTC. Amino acids: CASSSYSGNDEQFF.

This clonotype has at least ten counts. As DNA, the CDR3 is TGTGCCAGCAGTGAAACTCACAGCTATGGCTACACCTTC. It is translated as CASSETHSYGYTF. The chain joins TRBV2 to TRBJ1-2; no clear D. CDR3 length: 13 amino acids. Germline lookup yields CDR1 SNHLY and CDR2 FYNNEI. Trimming stripped 2 bases from V and 4 bases from J, with 8 bases between.

This clonotype was recorded at least ten times. The chain combines TRBV5-1 with TRBJ2-3, with D perhaps TRBD1 or TRBD2 (5 bases each). Trimming removed 2 bases at V and 5 bases at J, with 15 bases between. CDR3 length equals 15 residues. The germline V gene has CDR1 SGHRS and CDR2 YFSETQ. The CDR3 is CASSLGTQGRDTQYF. CDR3 sequence (DNA): TGCGCCAGCAGCTTAGGGACGCAGGGAAGAGATACGCAGTATTTT.

This clonotype was seen only a few times. The chain combines TRBV20-1 with TRBJ1-2; 7 bases are shared with TRBD1. CDR1 is DFQATT and CDR2 is SNEGSKA in the germline V gene (reference sequence). After removal of 3 bases from V and 7 bases from J, the junction contained 5 bases not matched to a gene. The CDR3 totals 12 residues. CDR3 region: CSASPGQSGYTF. In DNA, the CDR3 is TGCAGTGCTAGCCCGGGACAGTCTGGCTACACCTTC.

This clonotype occurred many times. The V call is TRBV5-6, the J call TRBJ2-3; D is possibly TRBD2 (6 bases). The CDR3 runs to 14 residues. Trimming removed 3 bases from V and 6 bases from J, with 14 bases in between. The germline V gene encodes CDR1 SGHDT and CDR2 YYEEEE. CDR3: CASSWPSGLDTQYF. The CDR3 nucleotides read TGTGCCAGCAGCTGGCCGAGCGGGCTCGATACGCAGTATTTT.

In this sample, this clonotype turned up many times. In DNA, the CDR3 is TGTGCCAGCAGTTCCCGGACTCGCACCGGGGAGCTGTTTTTT. Protein: CASSSRTRTGELFF. This chain uses TRBV6-5 with TRBJ2-2, with D possibly matching TRBD2 (5 bases). Germline lookup yields CDR1 MNHEY and CDR2 SVGAGI. There are 14 residues in the CDR3. V dropped 4 bases and J dropped 4 bases, with 10 bases sitting between them.

This clonotype has at least ten counts. The V gene is TRBV2, the J gene TRBJ2-3; 14 positions agree with TRBD2. J lost 2 bases, V lost 6 bases, and 10 bases had no gene match. Looked up from germline, CDR1 is SNHLY and CDR2 is FYNNEI. The CDR3 length is 18 residues. CDR3 DNA sequence: TGTGCCAGCAGGCAGACAGAGGGACTAGCGGGGGCCACAGATACGCAGTATTTT. Protein sequence: CASRQTEGLAGATDTQYF.

This clonotype was found many times. The CDR3 loop is CASSLVGDPPYEQYF. The CDR3 DNA follows: TGTGCCAGCAGCTTAGTAGGGGATCCTCCCTACGAGCAGTACTTC. The V gene is TRBV11-3, the J gene TRBJ2-7; possible D gene TRBD1, 5 bases. Germline loops: CDR1 SGHNT, CDR2 YENEEA. The CDR3 runs to 15 residues. V gave up 1 base and J gave up 2 bases, with 12 bases separating them.